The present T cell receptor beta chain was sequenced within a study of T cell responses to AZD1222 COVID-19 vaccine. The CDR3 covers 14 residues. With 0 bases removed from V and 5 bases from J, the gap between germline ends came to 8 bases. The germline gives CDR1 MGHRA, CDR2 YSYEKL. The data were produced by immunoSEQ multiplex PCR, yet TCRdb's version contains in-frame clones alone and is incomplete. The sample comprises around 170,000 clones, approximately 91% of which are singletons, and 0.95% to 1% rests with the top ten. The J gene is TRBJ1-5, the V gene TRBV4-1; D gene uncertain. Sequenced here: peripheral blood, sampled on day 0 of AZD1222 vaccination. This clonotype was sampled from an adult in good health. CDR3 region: CASSQDGSDQPQHF. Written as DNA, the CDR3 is TGCGCCAGCAGCCAAGATGGATCCGATCAGCCCCAGCATTTT.